This section outlines one T cell receptor (beta chain) sequence together with its context. What it binds is not known. The CDR3 carries no conserved terminal phenylalanine or tryptophan, so it likely arises from a read error. The limits of the CDR3 on the DNA are not certain, so only TCRdb's listed CDR3 is given. TCRdb re-called the reads through MiXCR, storing one row per CDR3 protein. The profile shows approximately 500,000 distinct CDR3 sequences, approximately 15% of them singletons. The entry originates in a study of T cell repertoires in cytomegalovirus infection. Study-wide results and limits: Identification of carriers of CMV plus the relevant HLA was performed using cumulative public TCR beta family frequency.

Sequencing used CD8+ T cells from PBMCs. This receptor was obtained from a human donor in good health (CMV status not recorded). Some clones in this sample may be carry-over from other donors' samples.

The chain's CDR3 is CSARGPPDPGEI. The chain has TRBV20-1 and TRBJ2-1; the table gives TRBD1 as D, unverified against the DNA. Germline V lookup: CDR1 DFQATT, CDR2 SNEGSKA (reference sequence). A total of 12 residues make up the CDR3, ends included.